This T cell receptor (beta chain) was profiled in a study of blood T cell repertoires in COVID-19. Germline V lookup: CDR1 MNHEY, CDR2 SMNVEV (reference sequence). The V and J ends lost 6 bases and 3 bases respectively, with 15 bases between them. The CDR3 sequence is 15 residues long. Assay used: immunoSEQ multiplex PCR; TCRdb lists only in-frame clones, some missing. In the table there are about 360,000 clones, approximately 91% of which are singletons. The V call is TRBV27, the J call TRBJ2-1; possibly TRBD2 for D (7 bases). The sequence was collected from a woman aged 40 to 49 with acute COVID-19. The sequencing input was PBMCs or T cells enriched from blood (not recorded which). Written as DNA, the CDR3 is TGTGCCAGCAGCAACGCGGGGGCCAACTACAATGAGCAGTTCTTC. As protein: CASSNAGANYNEQFF.